These T cell receptor beta chains were read from a single sample in a study of CD8 T cells in ankylosing spondylitis. TCRdb used MiXCR to reprocess the 5' RACE reads, holding one entry per CDR3 protein. The table lists 200,000 or so distinct CDR3 sequences, about 18% of them singletons, with approximately 4% in the top ten. The specimen was blood, either unsorted or a sorted T cell fraction (not recorded which). All receptors come from a male donor between 5 and 35 years old with ankylosing spondylitis or in good health (not recorded which). CDR3s include the opening cysteine and the closing phenylalanine or tryptophan. Each record gives: clone size, V gene, D gene, J gene, CDR3 DNA, CDR3 protein. D genes are given only for firm matches. Size is omitted from some rows. Given values are once, few, many or a class for expanded clones.

clone_size: many
v_call: TRBV7-9
d_call: TRBD1
j_call: TRBJ2-1
cdr3_nt: TGTGCCAGCAGCCCAGATCGGGACAGGGGCCTCGATGAGCAGTTCTTC
cdr3_aa: CASSPDRDRGLDEQFF

clone_size: many
v_call: TRBV29-1
d_call: -
j_call: TRBJ1-2
cdr3_nt: TGCAGCGTTCTGTGGGACAAGGGCTACACCTTC
cdr3_aa: CSVLWDKGYTF

clone_size: many
v_call: TRBV4-2
d_call: -
j_call: TRBJ2-7
cdr3_nt: TGTGCCAGCAGCCAGCGCGTTTGGGACTCTTCCTACGAGCAGTACTTC
cdr3_aa: CASSQRVWDSSYEQYF

clone_size: many
v_call: TRBV12-3/TRBV12-4
d_call: -
j_call: TRBJ2-1
cdr3_nt: TGTGCCAGCAGTGCCCGGACCGGGGTACAGTTCTTC
cdr3_aa: CASSARTGVQFF

clone_size: -
v_call: TRBV2
d_call: -
j_call: TRBJ2-3
cdr3_nt: TGTGCCAGCAGTAACCTGGGGGTGATAGATACGCAGTATTTT
cdr3_aa: CASSNLGVIDTQYF

clone_size: -
v_call: TRBV5-1
d_call: TRBD1
j_call: TRBJ1-2
cdr3_nt: TGCGCCAGCAGCCGGACAGGGGAGCATGGCTACACCTTC
cdr3_aa: CASSRTGEHGYTF

clone_size: many
v_call: TRBV5-1
d_call: TRBD1
j_call: TRBJ2-5
cdr3_nt: TGCGCCAGCAGCTTGGCGACAGGGGGAGAGACCCAGTACTTC
cdr3_aa: CASSLATGGETQYF

clone_size: -
v_call: TRBV20-1
d_call: TRBD1
j_call: TRBJ2-1
cdr3_nt: TGCAGTGCTCCCGATCGACAGGGGGCGTATGAGCAGTTCTTC
cdr3_aa: CSAPDRQGAYEQFF

clone_size: many
v_call: TRBV7-9
d_call: -
j_call: TRBJ2-1
cdr3_nt: TGTGCCAGCAGCTTATATCCGATGGAGCGGGCCTCTGACTCCTACAATGAGCAGTTCTTC
cdr3_aa: CASSLYPMERASDSYNEQFF

clone_size: many
v_call: TRBV15
d_call: -
j_call: TRBJ2-1
cdr3_nt: TGTGCCACCAGCAGAGCCTCGTACAATGAGCAGTTCTTC
cdr3_aa: CATSRASYNEQFF

clone_size: many
v_call: TRBV2
d_call: -
j_call: TRBJ2-7
cdr3_nt: TGTGCCAGCATCACAGGGCAGGGAGGGGGAAATTACTCCTACGAGCAGTACTTC
cdr3_aa: CASITGQGGGNYSYEQYF

clone_size: many
v_call: TRBV20-1
d_call: -
j_call: TRBJ2-3
cdr3_nt: TGCAGTGCTCCGGCCTTAGGCACAGATACGCAGTATTTT
cdr3_aa: CSAPALGTDTQYF

clone_size: many
v_call: TRBV7-9
d_call: TRBD2
j_call: TRBJ2-1
cdr3_nt: TGTGCCAGCAGCCCCTTAGCGGGAGTGTCAAGCTCCTACAATGAGCAGTTCTTC
cdr3_aa: CASSPLAGVSSSYNEQFF

clone_size: -
v_call: TRBV6-5
d_call: TRBD1
j_call: TRBJ1-1
cdr3_nt: TGTGCCAGCAGTTACTACCCGGGACAGGGGTTCGATGAAGCTTTCTTT
cdr3_aa: CASSYYPGQGFDEAFF

clone_size: many
v_call: TRBV5-1
d_call: TRBD2
j_call: TRBJ2-2
cdr3_nt: TGCGCCAGCAGATCGATAGCGGGAGCCGGGGAGCTGTTTTTT
cdr3_aa: CASRSIAGAGELFF

clone_size: few
v_call: TRBV20-1
d_call: -
j_call: TRBJ1-5
cdr3_nt: TGCAGTGCTAGTGAGCCAGGAGGAGGGGAGCCCCAGCATTTT
cdr3_aa: CSASEPGGGEPQHF

clone_size: many
v_call: TRBV2
d_call: TRBD1
j_call: TRBJ1-6
cdr3_nt: TGTGCCAGCAGAGATCTTCAGGGGGACGCGATCCACTTT
cdr3_aa: CASRDLQGDAIHF

clone_size: once
v_call: TRBV11-2
d_call: TRBD1
j_call: TRBJ1-2
cdr3_nt: TGTGCCAGCAGCTCATACCGGGACAGACTTACTAACTATGGCTACACCTTC
cdr3_aa: CASSSYRDRLTNYGYTF

clone_size: many
v_call: TRBV10-3
d_call: -
j_call: TRBJ2-4
cdr3_nt: TGTGCCATCGCCCTGGGGGTTAGGGACATTCAGTACTTC
cdr3_aa: CAIALGVRDIQYF

clone_size: many
v_call: TRBV5-1
d_call: -
j_call: TRBJ1-1
cdr3_nt: TGCGCCAGCAGCCGGGAGGCGCAGGGGTTGAGCACTGAAGCTTTCTTT
cdr3_aa: CASSREAQGLSTEAFF

clone_size: -
v_call: TRBV29-1
d_call: -
j_call: TRBJ2-3
cdr3_nt: TGCAGCGTCATGGGCATAGGGGAGATCTGGACAGATACGCAGTATTTT
cdr3_aa: CSVMGIGEIWTDTQYF

clone_size: many
v_call: TRBV6-4
d_call: -
j_call: TRBJ2-2
cdr3_nt: TGTGCCAGCAGTGACTCGACAGGGAACACCGGGGAGCTGTTTTTT
cdr3_aa: CASSDSTGNTGELFF

clone_size: -
v_call: TRBV29-1
d_call: -
j_call: TRBJ1-4
cdr3_nt: TGCAGCGCATACCGGAGTGAAAAACTGTTTTTT
cdr3_aa: CSAYRSEKLFF

clone_size: many
v_call: TRBV15
d_call: TRBD2
j_call: TRBJ2-1
cdr3_nt: TGTGCCACCAGCAGAGCGGCGGGAGGGGGTGGGTACTACAATGAGCAGTTCTTC
cdr3_aa: CATSRAAGGGGYYNEQFF

clone_size: many
v_call: TRBV6-5
d_call: -
j_call: TRBJ2-7
cdr3_nt: TGTGCCAGCAGTTCTTTGGTAGCGGTCTACGAGCAGTACTTC
cdr3_aa: CASSSLVAVYEQYF

clone_size: -
v_call: TRBV12-3/TRBV12-4
d_call: -
j_call: TRBJ1-5
cdr3_nt: TGTGCCAGCAGTGCTAACAGGGTTAATCAGCCCCAGCATTTT
cdr3_aa: CASSANRVNQPQHF

clone_size: many
v_call: TRBV29-1
d_call: TRBD1
j_call: TRBJ2-7
cdr3_nt: TGCAGCGTCTCCGACAGGGACTACGAGCAGTACTTC
cdr3_aa: CSVSDRDYEQYF

clone_size: many
v_call: TRBV5-6
d_call: TRBD2
j_call: TRBJ2-1
cdr3_nt: TGTGCCAGCAGCGGCCGGGCTAGCGGTACCTACAATGAGCAGTTCTTC
cdr3_aa: CASSGRASGTYNEQFF

clone_size: many
v_call: TRBV12-3/TRBV12-4
d_call: -
j_call: TRBJ1-6
cdr3_nt: TGTGCCAGCAGGATCGGACTGGATAATTCACCCCTCCACTTT
cdr3_aa: CASRIGLDNSPLHF

clone_size: many
v_call: TRBV3-1
d_call: -
j_call: TRBJ2-7
cdr3_nt: TGTGCCAGCAGCCAATCAACCGGGCCAATCTACTACGAGCAGTACTTC
cdr3_aa: CASSQSTGPIYYEQYF

clone_size: -
v_call: TRBV29-1
d_call: TRBD2
j_call: TRBJ2-2
cdr3_nt: TGCAGCGTTGATGGTCGGGAGGGCGCCGGGGAGCTGTTTTTT
cdr3_aa: CSVDGREGAGELFF

clone_size: many
v_call: TRBV5-1
d_call: TRBD2
j_call: TRBJ2-1
cdr3_nt: TGCGCCAGCAGTCTCGGCGGGAGTGTGCATGAGCAGTTCTTC
cdr3_aa: CASSLGGSVHEQFF

clone_size: -
v_call: TRBV7-2
d_call: -
j_call: TRBJ2-1
cdr3_nt: TGTGCCAGCAGCTTAGGGGGGAGGAAGTTCTTC
cdr3_aa: CASSLGGRKFF

clone_size: many
v_call: TRBV5-1
d_call: -
j_call: TRBJ2-5
cdr3_nt: TGCGCCAGCAGCCCGTCTAGCGTTCAAGAGACCCAGTACTTC
cdr3_aa: CASSPSSVQETQYF

clone_size: many
v_call: TRBV7-2
d_call: -
j_call: TRBJ2-1
cdr3_nt: TGTGCCAGCAGCCGGGTTAGTCCGGGTGAGCAGTTCTTC
cdr3_aa: CASSRVSPGEQFF

clone_size: many
v_call: TRBV7-3
d_call: -
j_call: TRBJ2-5
cdr3_nt: TGTGCCAGCAGCTCCAGGACTTCAGAGACCCAGTACTTC
cdr3_aa: CASSSRTSETQYF

clone_size: once
v_call: TRBV20-1
d_call: -
j_call: TRBJ2-7
cdr3_nt: TGCAGTGCTGCTCCAATGGCGCAAAGTCACTACGAGCAGTACTTC
cdr3_aa: CSAAPMAQSHYEQYF

clone_size: many
v_call: TRBV24-1
d_call: -
j_call: TRBJ2-3
cdr3_nt: TGTGCCACCAGTGAACCGGGCTCTCGCACAGATACGCAGTATTTT
cdr3_aa: CATSEPGSRTDTQYF

clone_size: many
v_call: TRBV12-3/TRBV12-4
d_call: -
j_call: TRBJ2-1
cdr3_nt: TGTGCCAGCAGCTCCAGAGAGATAAAGCAGTTCTTC
cdr3_aa: CASSSREIKQFF

clone_size: -
v_call: TRBV6-2/TRBV6-3
d_call: -
j_call: TRBJ2-3
cdr3_nt: TGTGCCAGCACCTCCTGGGGCGGGGATACGCAGTATTTT
cdr3_aa: CASTSWGGDTQYF